This TCR beta chain came from a study of T cell changes during pregnancy in multiple sclerosis. The V end lost 6 bases, the J end lost 4 bases, and 13 bases lay between the germline ends. Germline V gene sequence: CDR1 MDHEN, CDR2 SYDVKM. CDR3 length equals 14 residues. Sequencing was performed with immunoSEQ multiplex PCR; in TCRdb, only in-frame clones are kept and a portion is missing. The data hold approximately 85,000 clones, with more than 85% observed a single time. The receptor was isolated from a female donor with multiple sclerosis, enrolled in a pregnancy study. Sample: peripheral blood, taken in the first trimester of pregnancy. This sequence joins TRBV28 and TRBJ1-5, with D possibly matching TRBD1 (5 bases). The DNA of the CDR3 is TGTGCCAGCAGCCTGGACGGGGGGAATCAGCCCCAGCATTTT. Translating gives CASSLDGGNQPQHF. Full variable domain (remainder filled in from reference TRBV28 and TRBJ1-5): DVKVTQSSRYLVKRTGEKVFLECVQDMDHENMFWYRQDPGLGLRLIYFSYDVKMKEKGDIPEGYSVSREKKERFSLILESASTNQTSMYLCASSLDGGNQPQHFGDGTRLSIL.